The rows below give T cell receptor beta chains drawn from one sample of a study of T cell responses to AZD1222 COVID-19 vaccine. Some clones are missing from TCRdb's copy, which holds only in-frame ones; the method was immunoSEQ multiplex PCR. The sample has over 85,000 clones; 80% to 85% are singletons. Material: peripheral blood, obtained on day 0 of AZD1222 vaccination. All receptors come from an adult in good health. CDR3s include the opening cysteine and the closing phenylalanine or tryptophan. Fields, in order: J gene, D gene, V gene, CDR3 protein, CDR3 DNA. A D gene is named only where the DNA matches it firmly.

TRBJ2-2,.,TRBV7-3,CASSLTSSAGRTGELFF,TGTGCCAGCAGCTTAACGTCTTCTGCGGGAAGAACCGGGGAGCTGTTTTTT
TRBJ2-1,.,TRBV4-3,CASSQDSLGVLGNEQFF,TGCGCCAGCAGCCAAGATTCTCTCGGGGTTCTAGGCAATGAGCAGTTCTTC
TRBJ1-5,.,TRBV6-1,CASSEARNARNQPQHF,TGTGCCAGCAGTGAAGCCCGAAACGCTCGCAATCAGCCCCAGCATTTT
TRBJ2-2,.,TRBV19,CASSRTSLLGTGELFF,TGTGCCAGTAGCCGAACTAGCCTCTTGGGCACCGGGGAGCTGTTTTTT
TRBJ1-2,TRBD1,TRBV5-4,CASSFPDRDYGYTF,TGTGCCAGCAGCTTTCCGGACAGGGACTATGGCTACACCTTC
TRBJ1-2,TRBD1,TRBV28,CASTGQARGYTF,TGTGCCAGCACCGGACAGGCTCGCGGCTACACCTTC
TRBJ1-4,.,TRBV12-3/TRBV12-4,CASNDGTSEKLFF,TGTGCCAGCAACGACGGGACATCCGAAAAACTGTTTTTT
TRBJ2-3,.,TRBV20-1,CSATTDTQYF,TGCAGTGCTACCACAGATACGCAGTATTTT
TRBJ2-5,.,TRBV7-8,CASSQAGTQYF,TGTGCCAGCAGCCAGGCGGGGACCCAGTACTTC
TRBJ2-3,TRBD2,TRBV7-2,CASSLWTSGTDTQYF,TGTGCCAGCAGCTTATGGACTAGCGGCACAGATACGCAGTATTTT